This TCR beta chain was recorded in a study of radiotherapy plus CTLA-4 blockade in lung cancer. Broader study findings: In blood, after radiotherapy plus ipilimumab, tumor-derived TCR clones expanded. In blood, early T cell clone dynamics reportedly predicted response best, together with interferon-beta.

V shed 5 bases, J shed 2 bases, and the junction held 6 bases outside the gene matches. CDR3 length: 14 residues. Germline V CDR1 and CDR2: LGHNA, YSLEER. Turning to this clone: Its cognate antigen is unknown.

Receiving focal radiation plus CTLA-4 blockade with ipilimumab were patients who had chemo-refractory metastatic non-small-cell lung cancer. The assay was immunoSEQ multiplex PCR, and TCRdb's table has in-frame clones only and misses some. Here the sample spans roughly 44,000 clones, 88% being singletons. This TCR was sampled from a human donor with non-small cell lung cancer whose response to radiotherapy plus ipilimumab could not be evaluated. The V gene is TRBV4-3, the J gene TRBJ2-7; 7 bases match TRBD2. This specimen was peripheral blood, taken from a patient treated with radiotherapy plus ipilimumab. The CDR3 loop reads CASSTREGTYEQYF. The CDR3 region has the DNA TGCGCCAGCAGCACGAGGGAGGGGACCTACGAGCAGTACTTC.